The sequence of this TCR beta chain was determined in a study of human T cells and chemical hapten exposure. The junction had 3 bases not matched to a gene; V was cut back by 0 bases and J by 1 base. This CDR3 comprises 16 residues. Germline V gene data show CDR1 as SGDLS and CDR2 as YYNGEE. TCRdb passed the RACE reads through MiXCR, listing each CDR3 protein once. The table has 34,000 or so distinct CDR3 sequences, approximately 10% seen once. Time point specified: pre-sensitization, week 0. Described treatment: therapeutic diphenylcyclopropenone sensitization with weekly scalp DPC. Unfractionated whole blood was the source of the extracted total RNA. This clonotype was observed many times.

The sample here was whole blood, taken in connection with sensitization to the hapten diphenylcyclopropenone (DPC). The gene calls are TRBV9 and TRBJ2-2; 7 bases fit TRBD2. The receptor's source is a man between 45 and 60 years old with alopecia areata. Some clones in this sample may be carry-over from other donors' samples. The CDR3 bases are TGTGCCAGCAGCGTAGATTCTAGCGGGAACACCGGGGAGCTGTTTTTT. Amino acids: CASSVDSSGNTGELFF.